This entry lists 24 T cell receptor beta chains sequenced from one sample in a study of OX40 agonist ivuxolimab in advanced cancers. Repertoires were generated with immunoSEQ multiplex PCR, while TCRdb's copy carries only in-frame clones and drops some. The sample consists of 60,000 to 85,000 clones, around 81% of them appearing once. The input for sequencing was CD4+ or CD8+ T cells sorted from blood, taken in a trial of the OX40 agonist ivuxolimab. The receptors were gathered from an adult with an advanced solid tumor such as melanoma, head and neck, liver or kidney cancer.

The rearrangement joins TRBV18 to TRBJ2-2; 7 bases line up with TRBD1. From germline, CDR1 is KGHSH and CDR2 LQKENI. The CDR3 has 15 residues. Losses at the gene ends were 2 bases for V and 1 base for J; bases not matched to a gene: 1. CDR3 sequence: CASSPRQGNTGELFF. The CDR3 nucleotides are TGTGCCAGCTCACCAAGACAGGGGAACACCGGGGAGCTGTTTTTT.

The chain has TRBV5-6 and TRBJ2-3; D unresolved. The ends were cut back, 4 bases at V and 2 bases at J, with 8 bases in the middle. CDR1 SGHDT and CDR2 YYEEEE come from the germline V gene. This CDR3 spans 13 amino acids. The CDR3 protein is CASSRFSTDTQYF. The CDR3 DNA reads TGTGCCAGCAGCCGCTTCTCCACAGATACGCAGTATTTT.

This sequence joins TRBV11-2 and TRBJ1-1, with D unclear. The germline V and J ends were trimmed by 3 bases and 11 bases, with 16 bases remaining between them. The V gene's germline CDR1 is SGHAT and CDR2 FQNNGV. The CDR3 runs 13 residues. In nucleotides, the CDR3 is TGTGCCAGCAGCTTCGAGGGAGCGTCTGGGGCTTTCTTT. This encodes CASSFEGASGAFF.

CDR3 in DNA: TGTGCCAGTAGAACCGGGACAGGTAATCAGCCCCAGCATTTT. As protein: CASRTGTGNQPQHF. The J gene is TRBJ1-5, the V gene TRBV19; 8 nucleotides line up with TRBD1. In germline, CDR1 is LNHDA, CDR2 SQIVND (reference sequence). The junction had 5 bases not matched to a gene; V was cut back by 6 bases and J by 4 bases. The CDR3 runs to 14 residues.

The chain combines TRBV10-1 with TRBJ2-1; TRBD2 agrees at 7 bases. CDR3 length equals 15 residues. Germline values: CDR1 WNHNN, CDR2 SYGVQD (reference sequence). V shed 0 bases, J shed 5 bases, and the junction held 4 bases outside the gene matches. The CDR3 is CASSESLGGNNEQFF. CDR3 coding DNA: TGCGCCAGCAGTGAGTCCCTGGGAGGGAACAATGAGCAGTTCTTC.

The V gene is TRBV28, the J gene TRBJ2-5; 7 bases match TRBD1. There are 14 residues in the CDR3. Germline lookup yields CDR1 MDHEN and CDR2 SYDVKM. The J segment lost 3 bases and the V segment lost 3 bases, leaving 4 bases of the junction unmatched. CDR3 in amino acids: CASSLSGTEETQYF. DNA for the CDR3: TGTGCCAGCAGTTTGTCCGGGACAGAAGAGACCCAGTACTTC. The whole variable domain, filled in from reference TRBV28 and TRBJ2-5, reads DVKVTQSSRYLVKRTGEKVFLECVQDMDHENMFWYRQDPGLGLRLIYFSYDVKMKEKGDIPEGYSVSREKKERFSLILESASTNQTSMYLCASSLSGTEETQYFGPGTRLLVL.

The chain recombines TRBV5-4 with TRBJ2-1, with TRBD1 matching 9 bases. Germline V gives CDR1 SGHNT, CDR2 YYREEE (reference sequence). The CDR3 has 16 residues. Trimming at V came to 4 bases and at J to 3 bases, leaving 8 bases not matched to a gene. CDR3 in amino acids: CASSQSRDRVYNEQFF. The CDR3 DNA is TGTGCCAGCAGCCAATCACGGGACAGGGTCTACAATGAGCAGTTCTTC.

The chain recombines TRBV6-1 with TRBJ2-7, with D perhaps matching TRBD2 (5 bases). Germline lookup yields CDR1 MNHNS and CDR2 SASEGT. The CDR3 loop spans 12 amino acids. Between the trimmed V and J ends, which lost 6 bases and 7 bases, there was a span of 13 bases. In DNA form, the CDR3 reads TGTGCCAGCAGCCCGAGACTATGGGAGCAGTACTTC. Its translation is CASSPRLWEQYF.

The CDR3 reads CASSKGLQGALDTEAFF. CDR3 bases: TGTGCCAGCAGCAAAGGTCTCCAGGGGGCTCTGGACACTGAAGCTTTCTTT. V and J are TRBV21-1 and TRBJ1-1; TRBD1, the D gene given by the table, was not confirmed from the DNA. TRBV21-1 is tagged as a pseudogene. CDR3 length: 17 amino acids.

The V gene is TRBV7-6, the J gene TRBJ2-2; D is unclear. The V end was cut by 4 bases, the J end by 8 bases, with 14 bases between. CDR1 is SGHVS, CDR2 FNYEAQ, per germline. CDR3 length equals 14 residues. As DNA, the CDR3 is TGTGCCAGCAGCTCCCGGAGCGAACCAGGGGAGCTGTTTTTT. This codes for CASSSRSEPGELFF.

This chain uses TRBV9 with TRBJ2-7; D is perhaps TRBD1 (5 bases). This CDR3 is built from 14 residues. Germline V CDR1 and CDR2: SGDLS, YYNGEE. V lost 0 bases, J lost 6 bases, and 13 bases lay in between. The DNA of the CDR3 is TGTGCCAGCAGCGTAGAGGGCCCCCAGGGCGAGCAGTACTTC. Translation gives CASSVEGPQGEQYF. The whole variable domain, filled in from reference TRBV9 and TRBJ2-7, reads DSGVTQTPKHLITATGQRVTLRCSPRSGDLSVYWYQQSLDQGLQFLIQYYNGEERAKGNILERFSAQQFPDLHSELNLSSLELGDSALYFCASSVEGPQGEQYFGPGTRLTVT.

This clone was detected only a few times. V usage is TRBV7-9 and J usage is TRBJ1-2; D remains ambiguous. CDR3 length equals 12 residues. Germline CDR1 SEHNR, CDR2 FQNEAQ (reference sequence). V gave up 4 bases and J gave up 5 bases, with 8 bases separating them. The CDR3 DNA sequence: TGTGCCAGCAGCTCCCTAGGATATGGCTACACCTTC. This gives the protein CASSSLGYGYTF.

This clone was seen more than once but under ten times. The chain links TRBV10-1 to TRBJ2-7, with 9 bases fitting TRBD2. Germline values: CDR1 WNHNN, CDR2 SYGVQD (reference sequence). The CDR3 has 15 amino acids. V shed 0 bases and J 3 bases; nucleotides not matched to a gene: 3. CDR3 in DNA: TGCGCCAGCAGTGAGTCGAGAGCGGGAGGCTACGAGCAGTACTTC. Its protein product is CASSESRAGGYEQYF.

The V call is TRBV9, the J call TRBJ2-5; 9 positions match TRBD2. J lost 4 bases, V lost 0 bases, and 4 bases had no gene match. Germline values: CDR1 SGDLS, CDR2 YYNGEE. The CDR3 loop spans 15 amino acids. As DNA, the CDR3 is TGTGCCAGCAGCGTAGACGGACTAGCGTTAGAGACCCAGTACTTC. It codes for CASSVDGLALETQYF.

The V gene is TRBV27, the J gene TRBJ2-1, with D possibly being TRBD1 (6 bases). Trimming shortened V by 0 bases and J by 1 base, and 7 bases separated the two germline ends. Germline V gene data show CDR1 as MNHEY and CDR2 as SMNVEV (reference sequence). CDR3 length: 15 residues. CDR3 sequence reads: CASSLSRGSYNEQFF. The DNA of the CDR3 is TGTGCCAGCAGTTTATCTAGGGGGTCCTACAATGAGCAGTTCTTC.

This clone has only one observation. One end of the junction is discordant with germline, which a read error may explain. The V and J genes are TRBV6-5 and TRBJ2-6; D uncertain. Germline values: CDR1 MNHEY, CDR2 SVGAGI. This CDR3 comprises 13 residues. This CDR3 reads CASRYSGANVLTF. The CDR3 nucleotides read TGTGCCAGCAGGTACTCTGGGGCCAACGTCCTGACTTTC.

This chain links TRBV5-1 with TRBJ2-5; 7 bases match TRBD1. The tail of the sequence fits TRBJ2-7 better, so the J call may be wrong. This CDR3 comprises 14 residues. The germline CDR1 and CDR2 sequences are SGHRS and YFSETQ. As DNA, the CDR3 is TGCGCCAGCGGAACGGGGACAGCCTCCTACGAGCAGTACTTC. It codes for CASGTGTASYEQYF.

V is TRBV27 and J is TRBJ2-3, with 9 bases lining up with TRBD2. Looked up from germline, CDR1 is MNHEY and CDR2 is SMNVEV (reference sequence). Trimming removed 3 bases from V and 4 bases from J; junction bases left unmatched: 2. The CDR3 is 14 residues long. CDR3 region: CASSLGLAADTQYF. The DNA for the CDR3 is TGTGCCAGCAGTTTGGGACTAGCTGCAGATACGCAGTATTTT.

In DNA, the CDR3 is TGCGCCAGCAGCTTGTCCCCCGGGGGCGATAATCAGCCCCAGCATTTT. This sequence encodes CASSLSPGGDNQPQHF. The V and J genes are TRBV5-1 and TRBJ1-5, with D perhaps TRBD1 (6 bases). Germline CDR1 and CDR2: SGHRS and YFSETQ. The V and J ends lost 1 base and 4 bases respectively, with 15 bases between them. This CDR3 contains 16 residues. The full variable domain, its missing parts supplied by reference TRBV5-1 and TRBJ1-5, is KAGVTQTPRYLIKTRGQQVTLSCSPISGHRSVSWYQQTPGQGLQFLFEYFSETQRNKGNFPGRFSGRQFSNSRSEMNVSTLELGDSALYLCASSLSPGGDNQPQHFGDGTRLSIL.

V usage is TRBV7-2 and J usage is TRBJ1-1; D is undetermined. This CDR3 comprises 14 residues. Germline-derived CDR1 and CDR2 are SGHTA and FQGNSA. Trimming removed 3 bases from V and 0 bases from J, with 8 bases in between. The CDR3, as DNA: TGTGCCAGCAGCTTCTCCATGATGAACACTGAAGCTTTCTTT. It specifies CASSFSMMNTEAFF.

The chain couples TRBV11-2 to TRBJ2-5, with TRBD2 as a possible D gene (5 bases). V gave up 5 bases and J gave up 4 bases, with 14 bases separating them. Germline CDR1 reads SGHAT; CDR2 reads FQNNGV. This CDR3 region has 14 residues. CDR3 protein: CASSPFLRGETQYF. In DNA, the CDR3 is TGTGCCAGCAGCCCGTTCCTACGGGGAGAGACCCAGTACTTC.

V usage is TRBV5-1 and J usage is TRBJ2-3; 7 bases agree with TRBD1. Germline lookup yields CDR1 SGHRS and CDR2 YFSETQ. Trimming cost V 4 bases and J 2 bases; bases outside gene matches: 4. CDR3 length: 14 residues. This CDR3 is CASSLGTVTDTQYF. CDR3 DNA: TGCGCCAGCAGCCTCGGGACAGTCACAGATACGCAGTATTTT.

The chain employs TRBV11-2 and TRBJ1-2, with D possibly matching TRBD1 (6 bases). Per germline, CDR1 SGHAT and CDR2 FQNNGV. CDR3 length: 13 amino acids. The V and J ends lost 5 bases and 4 bases respectively, with 11 bases between them. The CDR3 region is CASSPSGAYGYTF. The CDR3 DNA sequence: TGTGCCAGCAGCCCATCAGGGGCCTATGGCTACACCTTC.

In this sample, this clone turned up a few times. The rearrangement joins TRBV19 to TRBJ1-1; D remains unclear. Trimming shortened V by 7 bases and J by 4 bases, and 7 bases separated the two germline ends. The CDR3 runs 11 residues. Germline assignment: CDR1 LNHDA and CDR2 SQIVND (reference sequence). The CDR3 nucleotides read TGTGCCAGTACTGCTGCCACTGAAGCTTTCTTT. It specifies CASTAATEAFF. The full variable domain, in which reference TRBV19 and TRBJ1-1 provide the parts outside the CDR3, is DGGITQSPKYLFRKEGQNVTLSCEQNLNHDAMYWYRQDPGQGLRLIYYSQIVNDFQKGDIAEGYSVSREKKESFPLTVTSAQKNPTAFYLCASTAATEAFFGQGTRLTVV.